Below are 15 T cell receptor beta chains sequenced from a single sample in a study of shared clonotypes between healthy human individuals. The data were produced by immunoSEQ multiplex PCR, yet TCRdb's version contains in-frame clones alone and is incomplete. This sample has approximately 440,000 clones; over 60% occur once, and the top ten carry approximately 12%. The sample comprised PBMCs. Receptor source: a woman in her thirties or forties in good health. Some clones in this sample may be carry-over from other donors' samples.

This clone was observed many times. V and J are TRBV4-1 and TRBJ1-1; a possible D gene is TRBD1 (5 bases). The germline V and J ends were trimmed by 4 bases and 1 base, with 13 bases remaining between them. The CDR3 has 15 residues. The germline V gene has CDR1 MGHRA and CDR2 YSYEKL. The CDR3 reads CASSPPGRRNTEAFF. DNA of the CDR3: TGCGCCAGCAGCCCACCGGGACGGAGGAACACTGAAGCTTTCTTT.

The genes are TRBV30 and TRBJ1-1; D not certain. Trimming left V 0 bases short and J 6 bases short, with 11 bases between. From germline, CDR1 is GTSNPN and CDR2 SVGIG (reference sequence). The length of the CDR3 is 13 residues. CDR3 protein: CAWSVLFAAEAFF. The CDR3 DNA sequence: TGTGCCTGGAGTGTACTATTTGCGGCTGAAGCTTTCTTT.

This clone was detected once. V usage is TRBV28 and J usage is TRBJ2-1; 14 bases agree with TRBD2. Germline-derived CDR1 and CDR2 are MDHEN and SYDVKM. J gave up 8 bases and V 5 bases, and 2 bases lay outside the gene matches. The CDR3 runs to 14 residues. CDR3 coding DNA: TGTGCCAGCAGTGGGACTAGCGGGAGCGATGAGCAGTTCTTC. It translates to CASSGTSGSDEQFF.

This rearrangement joins TRBV11-1 to TRBJ2-4, with 7 bases identical to TRBD1. After removal of 2 bases from V and 8 bases from J, the junction contained 15 bases not matched to a gene. The CDR3 loop spans 17 amino acids. The germline gives CDR1 SGHAT, CDR2 FQDESV (reference sequence). The CDR3, as DNA: TGTGCCAGCAGCTTATCTTCCAGGGGCCAGGGGGTGGACATTCAGTACTTC. It codes for CASSLSSRGQGVDIQYF.

The chain uses TRBV7-3 and TRBJ2-1; 12 bases map to TRBD2. V was pared by 5 bases and J by 15 bases, with 8 bases of the junction left unmatched. CDR1 and CDR2 from the germline V gene are SGHTA and FQGTGA. CDR3 length: 13 amino acids. The CDR3 DNA is TGTGCCAGCAGCCCGACTAGCGGGAGTAGTCCGTTCTTC. Translated, it gives CASSPTSGSSPFF. The whole variable domain, filled in from reference TRBV7-3 and TRBJ2-1, reads GAGVSQTPSNKVTEKGKYVELRCDPISGHTALYWYRQSLGQGPEFLIYFQGTGAADDSGLPNDRFFAVRPEGSVSTLKIQRTERGDSAVYLCASSPTSGSSPFFGPGTRLTVL.

This clone was recorded a few times. The chain employs TRBV29-1 and TRBJ2-3; no clear D. This CDR3 spans 15 amino acids. CDR1 and CDR2 (germline): SQVTM, ANQGSEA. V was shortened by 3 bases and J by 1 base, with 14 bases between the two germline ends. CDR3 sequence: CSVEQTAVGTDTQYF. The CDR3 DNA reads TGCAGCGTTGAGCAGACTGCCGTCGGCACAGATACGCAGTATTTT.

In the case of this clone: With a far larger clone one base away, a read error is the likely cause. This sequence joins TRBV19 and TRBJ2-7; D could derive from TRBD1 or TRBD2 (5 bases each). CDR1 LNHDA and CDR2 SQIVND come from the germline V gene (reference sequence). CDR3 length equals 16 residues. CDR3 in amino acids: CASSNDPGRGSCEQYF. CDR3 nucleotides: TGTGCCAGTAGTAACGACCCGGGACGAGGCTCCTGCGAGCAGTACTTC.

This clone showed up just once. The chain employs TRBV21-1 and TRBJ2-7; the DNA was not compared with TRBD1, the D call given in the table. TRBV21-1 is annotated as a pseudogene. The CDR3 totals 16 residues. CDR3 sequence: CASSKGPGQGPYEQYF. DNA for the CDR3: TGTGCCAGCAGCAAAGGCCCGGGACAGGGGCCCTACGAGCAGTACTTC.

The chain is built from TRBV15 and TRBJ1-4; 9 bases match TRBD1. The CDR3 is 16 residues long. V gave up 1 base and J gave up 5 bases; unmatched junction bases: 5. Germline-derived CDR1 and CDR2 are LNHNV and YYDKDF (reference sequence). The CDR3 loop reads CATSRANRGLNEKLFF. CDR3 in DNA: TGTGCCACCAGCAGAGCAAACAGGGGGCTGAATGAAAAACTGTTTTTT.

The chain joins TRBV25-1 to TRBJ1-3, with a tentative D call TRBD1 (6 bases). Germline-derived CDR1 and CDR2 are MGHDK and SYGVNS. V gave up 3 bases and J gave up 8 bases, with 17 bases separating them. The CDR3 runs 15 residues. CDR3 residues: CASSDLTRGKDTIYF. The CDR3, as DNA: TGTGCCAGCAGTGATTTAACCAGGGGCAAGGACACCATATATTTT. The whole variable domain, filled in from reference TRBV25-1 and TRBJ1-3, reads EADIYQTPRYLVIGTGKKITLECSQTMGHDKMYWYQQDPGMELHLIHYSYGVNSTEKGDLSSESTVSRIRTEHFPLTLESARPSHTSQYLCASSDLTRGKDTIYFGEGSWLTVV.

This clone occurred a few times. The CDR3 region is CATSELRANNYGYTF. The CDR3, as DNA: TGTGCCACCTCGGAGCTGAGGGCGAATAACTATGGCTACACCTTC. The chain combines TRBV28 with TRBJ1-2; D remains unclear. Trimming pared 10 bases from V and 1 base from J, leaving 19 bases between. Germline V lookup: CDR1 MDHEN, CDR2 SYDVKM. The CDR3 length is 15 residues.

This chain links TRBV6-5 with TRBJ1-1, with D unclear. Trimming cost V 4 bases and J 0 bases, with 6 bases left between them. Germline V lookup: CDR1 MNHEY, CDR2 SVGAGI. The CDR3 contains 13 residues. CDR3 in amino acids: CASSLGMNTEAFF. The DNA for the CDR3 is TGTGCCAGCAGTTTGGGAATGAACACTGAAGCTTTCTTT.

The chain employs TRBV18 and TRBJ1-1, with D maybe TRBD1 (6 bases). V shed 6 bases and J shed 4 bases, with 24 bases lying between them. The CDR3 loop spans 17 amino acids. Per germline, CDR1 KGHSH and CDR2 LQKENI. CDR3 region: CASSLRGDTGFGTEAFF. CDR3 sequence (DNA): TGTGCCAGCTCCCTCAGGGGAGACACCGGGTTCGGCACTGAAGCTTTCTTT.

This sequence joins TRBV10-3 and TRBJ1-5; D is unresolved. V was shortened by 4 bases and J by 7 bases, with 23 bases between the two germline ends. CDR3 length equals 17 residues. The germline CDR1 and CDR2 sequences are ENHRY and SYGVKD. The chain's CDR3 is CAISASGIGWSRQPQHF. CDR3 nucleotides: TGTGCCATCAGTGCTTCGGGGATCGGGTGGAGCAGGCAGCCCCAGCATTTT.

This clone has more than one count but fewer than ten. In DNA form, the CDR3 reads TGTGCCAGCAGCTCTTTCAGGGGGCATGGCACTGAAGCTTTCTTT. As protein: CASSSFRGHGTEAFF. The chain links TRBV7-9 to TRBJ1-1; the match to TRBD1 covers 8 bases. V lost 4 bases and J lost 4; bases outside the gene matches: 8. Germline values: CDR1 SEHNR, CDR2 FQNEAQ (reference sequence). The CDR3 runs 15 residues.